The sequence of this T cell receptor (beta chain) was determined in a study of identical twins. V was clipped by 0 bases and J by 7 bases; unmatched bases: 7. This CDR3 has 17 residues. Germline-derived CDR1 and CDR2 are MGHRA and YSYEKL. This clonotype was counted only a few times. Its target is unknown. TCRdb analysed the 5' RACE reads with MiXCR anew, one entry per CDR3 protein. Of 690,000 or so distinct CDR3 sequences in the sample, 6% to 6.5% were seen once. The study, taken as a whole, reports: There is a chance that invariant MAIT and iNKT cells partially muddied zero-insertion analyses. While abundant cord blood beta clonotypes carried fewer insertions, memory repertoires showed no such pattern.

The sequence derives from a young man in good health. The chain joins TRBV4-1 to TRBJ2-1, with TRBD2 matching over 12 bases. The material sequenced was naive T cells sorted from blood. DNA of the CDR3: TGCGCCAGCAGCCAAGATGCTAGCGGGAGGGCGGGTAATGAGCAGTTCTTC. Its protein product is CASSQDASGRAGNEQFF.